Below, one T cell receptor (beta chain) is given with its context. Its antigen is currently unknown. Germline values: CDR1 MNHEY, CDR2 SVGAGI. V dropped 4 bases and J dropped 1; count of bases not matched to a gene: 2. The CDR3 loop spans 14 amino acids. This record comes from a study of T cell responses to AZD1222 COVID-19 vaccine. Study-wide results and limits: As reported, nearly half of all spike-specific TCRs target variant regions that are unmutated.

Sequencing was performed with immunoSEQ multiplex PCR; in TCRdb, only in-frame clones are kept and a portion is missing. This table holds 120,000 to 150,000 clones, 88% found once. This specimen was peripheral blood, taken on day 0 of AZD1222 vaccination. This rearrangement joins TRBV6-5 to TRBJ2-3; 7 bases fit TRBD2. This receptor was identified in an adult in good health. The CDR3, as DNA: TGTGCCAGCAGTTTTAGCGGGCGCACAGATACGCAGTATTTT. Encoded protein: CASSFSGRTDTQYF.